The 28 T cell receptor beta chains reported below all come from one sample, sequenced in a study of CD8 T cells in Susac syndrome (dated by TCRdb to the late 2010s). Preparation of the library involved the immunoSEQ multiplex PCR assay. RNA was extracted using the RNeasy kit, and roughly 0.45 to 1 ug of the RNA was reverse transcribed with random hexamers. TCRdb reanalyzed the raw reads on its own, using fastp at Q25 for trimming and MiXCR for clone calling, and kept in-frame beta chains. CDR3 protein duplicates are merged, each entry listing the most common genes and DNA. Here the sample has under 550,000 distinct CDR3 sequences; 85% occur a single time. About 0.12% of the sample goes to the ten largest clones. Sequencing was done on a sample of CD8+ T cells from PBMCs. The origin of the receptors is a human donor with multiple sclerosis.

The CDR3 is CASSQGHGGDEQYF. The CDR3 nucleotides are TGCGCCAGCAGCCAAGGACACGGCGGGGACGAGCAGTACTTC. The chain employs TRBV4-1 and TRBJ2-7, with a weak D call TRBD2 (6 bases). Deletions cut 1 base from V and 5 bases from J, with 12 bases between. Germline CDR1 reads MGHRA; CDR2 reads YSYEKL. CDR3 size: 14 residues.

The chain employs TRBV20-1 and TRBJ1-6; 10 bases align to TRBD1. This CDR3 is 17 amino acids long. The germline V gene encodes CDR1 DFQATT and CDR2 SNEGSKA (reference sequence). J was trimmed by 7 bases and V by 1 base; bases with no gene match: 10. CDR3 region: CSARVVLGQGENSPLHF. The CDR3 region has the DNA TGCAGTGCTAGAGTAGTACTTGGACAGGGGGAAAATTCACCCCTCCACTTT.

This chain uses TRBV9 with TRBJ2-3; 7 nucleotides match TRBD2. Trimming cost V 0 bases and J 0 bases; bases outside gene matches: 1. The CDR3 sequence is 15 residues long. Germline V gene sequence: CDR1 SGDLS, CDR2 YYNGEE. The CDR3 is CASSVEAGSTDTQYF. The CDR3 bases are TGTGCCAGCAGCGTAGAAGCGGGAAGCACAGATACGCAGTATTTT.

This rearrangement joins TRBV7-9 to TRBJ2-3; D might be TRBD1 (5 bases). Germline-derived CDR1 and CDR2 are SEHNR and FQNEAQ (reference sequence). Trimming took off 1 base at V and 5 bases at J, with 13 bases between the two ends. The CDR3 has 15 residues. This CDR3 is CASSLVEGAVDTQYF. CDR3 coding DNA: TGTGCCAGCAGCTTAGTCGAAGGGGCCGTAGATACGCAGTATTTT.

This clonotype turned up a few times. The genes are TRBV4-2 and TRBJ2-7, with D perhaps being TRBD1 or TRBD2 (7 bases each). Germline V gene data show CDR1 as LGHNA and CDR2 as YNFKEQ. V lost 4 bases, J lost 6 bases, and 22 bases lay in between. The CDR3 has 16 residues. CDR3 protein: CASSLPGGGSISEQYF. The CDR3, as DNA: TGTGCCAGCAGCCTACCAGGGGGAGGGAGTATCTCCGAGCAGTACTTC.

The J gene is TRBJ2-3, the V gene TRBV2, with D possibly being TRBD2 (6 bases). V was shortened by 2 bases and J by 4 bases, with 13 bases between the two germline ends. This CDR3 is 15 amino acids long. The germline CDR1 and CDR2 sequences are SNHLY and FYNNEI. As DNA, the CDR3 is TGTGCCAGCAGTGAATTCGCGGGGCGTCCAGATACGCAGTATTTT. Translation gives CASSEFAGRPDTQYF. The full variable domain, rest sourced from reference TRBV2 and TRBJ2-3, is EPEVTQTPSHQVTQMGQEVILRCVPISNHLYFYWYRQILGQKVEFLVSFYNNEISEKSEIFDDQFSVERPDGSNFTLKIRSTKLEDSAMYFCASSEFAGRPDTQYFGPGTRLTVL.

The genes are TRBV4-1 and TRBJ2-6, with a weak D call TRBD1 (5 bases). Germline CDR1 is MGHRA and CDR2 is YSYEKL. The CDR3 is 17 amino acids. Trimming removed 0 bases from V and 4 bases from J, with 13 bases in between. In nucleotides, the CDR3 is TGCGCCAGCAGCCAAGAAGGGGTACCTTACGGGGCCAACGTCCTGACTTTC. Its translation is CASSQEGVPYGANVLTF.

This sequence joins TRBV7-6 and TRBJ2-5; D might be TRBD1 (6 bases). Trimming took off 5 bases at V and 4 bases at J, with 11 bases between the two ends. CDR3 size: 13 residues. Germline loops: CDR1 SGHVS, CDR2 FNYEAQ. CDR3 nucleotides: TGTGCCAGCAGCGGGTTAGGGGGAGAGACCCAGTACTTC. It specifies CASSGLGGETQYF.

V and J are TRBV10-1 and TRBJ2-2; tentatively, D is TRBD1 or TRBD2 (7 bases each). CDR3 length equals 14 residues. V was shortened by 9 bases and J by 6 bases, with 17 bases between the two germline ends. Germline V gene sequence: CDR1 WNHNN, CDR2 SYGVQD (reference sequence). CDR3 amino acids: CASSGGDSPGELFF. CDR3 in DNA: TGCGCCAGTTCTGGGGGGGACAGTCCCGGGGAGCTGTTTTTT.

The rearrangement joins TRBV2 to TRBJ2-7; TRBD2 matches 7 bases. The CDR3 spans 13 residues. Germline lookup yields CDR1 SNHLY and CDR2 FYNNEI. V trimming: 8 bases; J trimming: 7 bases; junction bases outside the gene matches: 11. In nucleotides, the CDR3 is TGTGCCAGCGGGGGACTACCGAAGGGGGAGCAGTACTTC. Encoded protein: CASGGLPKGEQYF. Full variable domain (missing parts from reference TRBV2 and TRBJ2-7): EPEVTQTPSHQVTQMGQEVILRCVPISNHLYFYWYRQILGQKVEFLVSFYNNEISEKSEIFDDQFSVERPDGSNFTLKIRSTKLEDSAMYFCASGGLPKGEQYFGPGTRLTVT.

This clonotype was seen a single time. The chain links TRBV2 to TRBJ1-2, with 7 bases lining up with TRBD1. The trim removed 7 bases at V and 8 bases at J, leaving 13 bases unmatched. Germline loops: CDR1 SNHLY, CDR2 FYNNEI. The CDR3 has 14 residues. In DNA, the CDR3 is TGTGCCAGCACTACCTCGGGACAGAGGGGCGGCTACACCTTC. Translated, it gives CASTTSGQRGGYTF. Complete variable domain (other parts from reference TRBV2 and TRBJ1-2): EPEVTQTPSHQVTQMGQEVILRCVPISNHLYFYWYRQILGQKVEFLVSFYNNEISEKSEIFDDQFSVERPDGSNFTLKIRSTKLEDSAMYFCASTTSGQRGGYTFGSGTRLTVV.

CDR3 sequence (DNA): TGTGCCAGCAGCGCAACTAGCGGGAGATGGCATGAGCAGTTCTTC. Translated, it gives CASSATSGRWHEQFF. This chain uses TRBV5-4 with TRBJ2-1; 11 nucleotides match TRBD2. This CDR3 is 15 amino acids long. CDR1 and CDR2 (germline): SGHNT, YYREEE (reference sequence). V gave up 4 bases and J gave up 8 bases; unmatched junction bases: 8.

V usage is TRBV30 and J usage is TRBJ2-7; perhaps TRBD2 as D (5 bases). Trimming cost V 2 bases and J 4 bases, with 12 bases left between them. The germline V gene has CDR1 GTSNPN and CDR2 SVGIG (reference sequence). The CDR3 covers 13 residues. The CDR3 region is CAWSHLTGYEQYF. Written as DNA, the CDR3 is TGTGCCTGGAGTCATCTTACGGGGTACGAGCAGTACTTC.

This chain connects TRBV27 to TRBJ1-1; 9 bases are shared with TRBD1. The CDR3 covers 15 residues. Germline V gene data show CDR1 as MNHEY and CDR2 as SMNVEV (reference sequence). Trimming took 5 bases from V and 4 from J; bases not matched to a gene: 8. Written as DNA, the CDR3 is TGTGCCAGCAGTGTAACAGGGGGCGCCGGCACTGAAGCTTTCTTT. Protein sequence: CASSVTGGAGTEAFF.

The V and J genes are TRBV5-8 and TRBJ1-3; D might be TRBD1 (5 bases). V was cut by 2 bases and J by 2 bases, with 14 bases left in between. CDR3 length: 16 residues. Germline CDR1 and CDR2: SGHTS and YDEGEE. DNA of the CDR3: TGTGCCAGCAGCTTACTCGGGGGATTCGCTGGAAACACCATATATTTT. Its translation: CASSLLGGFAGNTIYF.

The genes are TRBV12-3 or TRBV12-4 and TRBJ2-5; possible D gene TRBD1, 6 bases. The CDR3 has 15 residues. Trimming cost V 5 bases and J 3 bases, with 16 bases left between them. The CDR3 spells CASSPPGRGKETQYF. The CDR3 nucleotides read TGTGCCAGCAGTCCCCCGGGCAGGGGCAAAGAGACCCAGTACTTC.

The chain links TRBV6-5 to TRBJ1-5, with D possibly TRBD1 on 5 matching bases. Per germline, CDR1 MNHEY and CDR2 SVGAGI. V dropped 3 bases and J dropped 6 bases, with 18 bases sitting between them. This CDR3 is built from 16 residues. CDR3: CASSYEAPTVGQPQHF. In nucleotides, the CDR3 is TGTGCCAGCAGTTATGAGGCCCCGACAGTCGGTCAGCCCCAGCATTTT.

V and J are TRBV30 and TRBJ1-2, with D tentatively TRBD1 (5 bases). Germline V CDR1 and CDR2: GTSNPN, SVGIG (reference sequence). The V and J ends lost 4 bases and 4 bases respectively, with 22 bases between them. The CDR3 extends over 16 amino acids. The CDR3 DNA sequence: TGTGCCTGGACACAGGCTCCGGGACTTTTGGCCTATGGCTACACCTTC. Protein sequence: CAWTQAPGLLAYGYTF. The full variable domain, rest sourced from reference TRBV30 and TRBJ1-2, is SQTIHQWPATLVQPVGSPLSLECTVEGTSNPNLYWYRQAAGRGLQLLFYSVGIGQISSEVPQNLSASRPQDRQFILSSKKLLLSDSGFYLCAWTQAPGLLAYGYTFGSGTRLTVV.

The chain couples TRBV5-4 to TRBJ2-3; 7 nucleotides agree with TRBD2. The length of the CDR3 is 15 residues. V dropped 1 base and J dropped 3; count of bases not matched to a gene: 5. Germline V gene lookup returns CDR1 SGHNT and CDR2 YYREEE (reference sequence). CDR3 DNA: TGTGCCAGCAGCTTGAGCCAGGGAGGGACAGATACGCAGTATTTT. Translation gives CASSLSQGGTDTQYF.

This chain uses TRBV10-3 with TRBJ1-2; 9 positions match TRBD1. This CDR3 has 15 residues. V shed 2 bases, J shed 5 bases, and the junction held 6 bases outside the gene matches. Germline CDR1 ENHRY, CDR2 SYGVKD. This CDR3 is CAISEPDRGVYGYTF. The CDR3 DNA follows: TGTGCCATCAGTGAGCCGGACAGGGGAGTTTATGGCTACACCTTC.

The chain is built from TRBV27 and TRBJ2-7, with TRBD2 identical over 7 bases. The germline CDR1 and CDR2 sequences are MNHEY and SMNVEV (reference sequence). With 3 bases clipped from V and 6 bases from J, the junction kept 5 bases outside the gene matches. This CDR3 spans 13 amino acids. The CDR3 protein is CASSLASGGEQYF. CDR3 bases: TGTGCCAGCAGTTTGGCTAGCGGAGGCGAGCAGTACTTC.

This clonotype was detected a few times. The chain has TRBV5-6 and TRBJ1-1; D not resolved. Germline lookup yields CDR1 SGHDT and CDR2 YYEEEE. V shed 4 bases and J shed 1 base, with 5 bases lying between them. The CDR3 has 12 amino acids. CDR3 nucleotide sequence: TGTGCCAGCAGCCATGGGAACACTGAAGCTTTCTTT. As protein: CASSHGNTEAFF.

The CDR3 DNA is TGCGCCAGCAGCCTAGAGTCCCCACCAGGCTCCTACGAGCAGTACTTC. It yields the protein CASSLESPPGSYEQYF. V gene TRBV5-1 combines with J gene TRBJ2-7; D remains ambiguous. V shed 4 bases and J shed 0 bases, with 17 bases lying between them. The germline CDR1 and CDR2 sequences are SGHRS and YFSETQ. This CDR3 is built from 16 residues.

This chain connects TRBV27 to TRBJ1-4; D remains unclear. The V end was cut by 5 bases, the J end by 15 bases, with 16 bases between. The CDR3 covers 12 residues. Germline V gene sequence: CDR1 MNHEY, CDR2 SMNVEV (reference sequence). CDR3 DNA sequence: TGTGCCAGCAGTCAACCTCCAGGACCGGTGTTTTTT. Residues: CASSQPPGPVFF.

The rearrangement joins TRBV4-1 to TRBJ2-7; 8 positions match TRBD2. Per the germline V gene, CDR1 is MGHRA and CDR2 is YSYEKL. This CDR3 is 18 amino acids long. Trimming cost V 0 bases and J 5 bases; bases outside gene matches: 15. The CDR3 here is CASSQDALSGGGWDEQYF. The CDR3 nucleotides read TGCGCCAGCAGCCAAGACGCCTTAAGCGGGGGAGGTTGGGACGAGCAGTACTTC.

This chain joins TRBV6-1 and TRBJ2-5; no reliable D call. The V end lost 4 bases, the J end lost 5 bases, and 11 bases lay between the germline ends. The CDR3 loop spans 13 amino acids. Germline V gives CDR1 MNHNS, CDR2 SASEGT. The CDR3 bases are TGTGCCAGCAGTGGCTCAAGGCGGGAGACCCAGTACTTC. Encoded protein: CASSGSRRETQYF.

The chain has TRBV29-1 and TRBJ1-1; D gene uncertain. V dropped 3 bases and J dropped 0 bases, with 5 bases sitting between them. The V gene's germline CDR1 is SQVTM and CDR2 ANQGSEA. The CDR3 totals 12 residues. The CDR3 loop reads CSVDNLNTEAFF. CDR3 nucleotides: TGCAGCGTTGACAACTTGAACACTGAAGCTTTCTTT.

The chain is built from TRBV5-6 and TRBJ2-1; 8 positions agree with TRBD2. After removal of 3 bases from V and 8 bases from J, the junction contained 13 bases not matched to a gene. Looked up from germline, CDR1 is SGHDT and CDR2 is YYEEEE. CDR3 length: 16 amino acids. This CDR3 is CASSSLSGILSDEQFF. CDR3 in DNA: TGTGCCAGCAGCTCACTTAGCGGGATCCTTAGTGATGAGCAGTTCTTC.